This TCR beta chain was sequenced during a study of CD8 T cells in ankylosing spondylitis. Study conclusions and caveats: Typical of ankylosing spondylitis blood, it appeared, was a TCR beta motif of eight highly homologous variants.

This clonotype occurred a few times. Its specificity is not known. Construction of TCR beta libraries was performed using quantitative 5'-RACE with molecular barcodes. TCRdb reprocessed the 5' RACE reads via MiXCR and lists one record per CDR3 protein. Counted here are some 130,000 distinct CDR3 sequences, roughly 15% occurring once; the ten biggest clones make up approximately 30%. Sequencing input: blood, either unsorted or a sorted T cell fraction (not recorded which). The sequence came from a male donor with ankylosing spondylitis.

CDR3: CASSQHRDYEQFF. The CDR3 DNA reads TGTGCCAGCAGTCAGCACCGGGACTATGAGCAGTTCTTC. The chain carries TRBV27 and TRBJ2-1; D possibly corresponds to TRBD2 (6 bases). The CDR3 has 13 residues. Germline lookup yields CDR1 MNHEY and CDR2 SMNVEV (reference sequence). Trimming left V 5 bases short and J 8 bases short, with 13 bases between.